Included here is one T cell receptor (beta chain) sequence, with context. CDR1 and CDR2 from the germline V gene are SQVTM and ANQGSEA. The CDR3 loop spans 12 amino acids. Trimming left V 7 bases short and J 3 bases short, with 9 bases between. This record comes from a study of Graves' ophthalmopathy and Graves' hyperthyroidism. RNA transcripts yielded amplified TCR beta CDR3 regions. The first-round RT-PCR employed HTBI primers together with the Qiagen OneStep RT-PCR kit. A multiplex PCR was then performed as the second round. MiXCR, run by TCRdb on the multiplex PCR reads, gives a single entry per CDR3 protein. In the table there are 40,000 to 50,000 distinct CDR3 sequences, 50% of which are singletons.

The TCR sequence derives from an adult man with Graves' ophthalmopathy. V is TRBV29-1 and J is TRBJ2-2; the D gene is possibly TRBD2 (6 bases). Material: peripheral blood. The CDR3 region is CSGWGDTGELFF. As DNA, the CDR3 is TGCAGCGGGTGGGGGGACACCGGGGAGCTGTTTTTT.